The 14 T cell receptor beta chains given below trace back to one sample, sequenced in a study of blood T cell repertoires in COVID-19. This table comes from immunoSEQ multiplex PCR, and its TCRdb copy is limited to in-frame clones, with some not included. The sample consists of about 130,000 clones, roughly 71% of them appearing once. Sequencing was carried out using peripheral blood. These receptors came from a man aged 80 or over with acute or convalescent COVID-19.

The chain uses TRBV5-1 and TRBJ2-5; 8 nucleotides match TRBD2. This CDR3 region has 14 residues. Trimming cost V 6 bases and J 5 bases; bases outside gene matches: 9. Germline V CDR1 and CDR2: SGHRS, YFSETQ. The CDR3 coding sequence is TGCGCCAGCACCTCCAGCGGGGGCCGTGAGACCCAGTACTTC. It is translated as CASTSSGGRETQYF.

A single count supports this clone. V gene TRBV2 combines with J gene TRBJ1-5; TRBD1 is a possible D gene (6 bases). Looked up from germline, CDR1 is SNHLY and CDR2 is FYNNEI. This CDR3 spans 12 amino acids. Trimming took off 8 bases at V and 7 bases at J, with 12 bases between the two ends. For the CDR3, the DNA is TGTGCCAGCCAAGGGGGGGACCAGCCCCAGCATTTT. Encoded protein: CASQGGDQPQHF.

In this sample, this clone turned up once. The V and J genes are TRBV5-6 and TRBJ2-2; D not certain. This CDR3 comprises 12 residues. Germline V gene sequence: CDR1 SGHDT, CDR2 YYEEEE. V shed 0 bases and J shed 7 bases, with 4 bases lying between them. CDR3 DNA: TGTGCCAGCAGCTTGGCGGTCGGGGAGCTGTTTTTT. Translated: CASSLAVGELFF.

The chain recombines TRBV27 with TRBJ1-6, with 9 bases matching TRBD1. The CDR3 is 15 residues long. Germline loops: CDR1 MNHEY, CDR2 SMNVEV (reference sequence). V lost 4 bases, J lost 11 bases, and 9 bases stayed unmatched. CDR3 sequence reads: CASSSRRDRDPPLHF. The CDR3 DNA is TGTGCCAGCAGTTCCCGTCGGGACAGGGATCCACCCCTCCACTTT.

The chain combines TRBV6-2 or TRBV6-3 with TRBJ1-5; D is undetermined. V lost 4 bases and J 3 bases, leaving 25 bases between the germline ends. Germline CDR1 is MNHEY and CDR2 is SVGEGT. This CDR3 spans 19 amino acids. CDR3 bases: TGTGCCAGCAGTTGGATATCGGGGAGACCCGACCGGAACAATCAGCCCCAGCATTTT. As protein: CASSWISGRPDRNNQPQHF.

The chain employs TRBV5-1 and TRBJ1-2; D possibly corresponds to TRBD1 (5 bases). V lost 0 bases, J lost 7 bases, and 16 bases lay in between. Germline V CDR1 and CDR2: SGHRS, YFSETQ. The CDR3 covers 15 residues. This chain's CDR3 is CASSLDPGLRSGYTF. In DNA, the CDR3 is TGCGCCAGCAGCTTGGATCCGGGACTCCGCAGTGGCTACACCTTC.

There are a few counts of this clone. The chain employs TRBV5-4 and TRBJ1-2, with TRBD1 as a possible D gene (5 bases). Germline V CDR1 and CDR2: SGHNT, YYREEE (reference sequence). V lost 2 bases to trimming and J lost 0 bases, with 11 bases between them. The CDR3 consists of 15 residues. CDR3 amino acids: CASSLVGGSNYGYTF. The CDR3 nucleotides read TGTGCCAGCAGCTTAGTGGGGGGATCTAACTATGGCTACACCTTC.

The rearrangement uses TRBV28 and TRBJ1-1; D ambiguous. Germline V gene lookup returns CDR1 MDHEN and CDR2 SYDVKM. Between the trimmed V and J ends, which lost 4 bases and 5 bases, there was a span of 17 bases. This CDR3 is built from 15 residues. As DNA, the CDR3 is TGTGCCAGCAGTTCCAGTGAGAGGTGGTGGACTGAAGCTTTCTTT. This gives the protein CASSSSERWWTEAFF.

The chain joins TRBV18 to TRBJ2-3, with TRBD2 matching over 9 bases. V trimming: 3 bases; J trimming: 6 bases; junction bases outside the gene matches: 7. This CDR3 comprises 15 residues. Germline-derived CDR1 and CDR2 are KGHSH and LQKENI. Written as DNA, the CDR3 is TGTGCCAGCTCACCCCCACTAGCGGGCTATGATACGCAGTATTTT. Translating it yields CASSPPLAGYDTQYF.

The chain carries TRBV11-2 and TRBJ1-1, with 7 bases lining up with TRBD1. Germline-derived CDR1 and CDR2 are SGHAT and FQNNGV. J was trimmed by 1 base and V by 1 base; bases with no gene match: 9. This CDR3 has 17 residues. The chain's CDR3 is CASSLGSLTGPNTEAFF. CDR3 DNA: TGTGCCAGCAGCTTAGGCTCATTGACAGGGCCGAACACTGAAGCTTTCTTT.

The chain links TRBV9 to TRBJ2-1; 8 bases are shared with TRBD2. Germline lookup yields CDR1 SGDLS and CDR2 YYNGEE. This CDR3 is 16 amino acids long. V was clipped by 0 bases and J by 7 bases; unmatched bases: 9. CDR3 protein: CASSVVGAGVWNEQFF. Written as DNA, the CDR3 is TGTGCCAGCAGCGTAGTGGGAGCGGGGGTGTGGAATGAGCAGTTCTTC.

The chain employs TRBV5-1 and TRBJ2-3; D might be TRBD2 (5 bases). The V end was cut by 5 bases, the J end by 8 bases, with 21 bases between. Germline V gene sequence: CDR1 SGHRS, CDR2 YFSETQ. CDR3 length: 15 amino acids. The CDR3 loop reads CASRMEDLGSGTQYF. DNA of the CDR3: TGCGCCAGCAGAATGGAGGACCTGGGGAGTGGTACGCAGTATTTT. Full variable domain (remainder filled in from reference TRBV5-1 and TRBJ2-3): KAGVTQTPRYLIKTRGQQVTLSCSPISGHRSVSWYQQTPGQGLQFLFEYFSETQRNKGNFPGRFSGRQFSNSRSEMNVSTLELGDSALYLCASRMEDLGSGTQYFGPGTRLTVL.

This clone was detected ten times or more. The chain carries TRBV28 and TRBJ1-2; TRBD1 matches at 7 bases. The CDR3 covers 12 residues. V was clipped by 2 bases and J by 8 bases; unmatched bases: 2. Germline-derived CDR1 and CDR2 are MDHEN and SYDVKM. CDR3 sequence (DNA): TGTGCCAGCAGTTTAACAGGGGTCGGCTACACCTTC. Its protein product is CASSLTGVGYTF.

In DNA form, the CDR3 reads TGTGCCAGCAGTTACTCGGCAGGGGGAAGGTACGAGCAGTACTTC. As protein: CASSYSAGGRYEQYF. The V and J genes are TRBV6-5 and TRBJ2-7; TRBD1 matches at 7 bases. CDR3 length: 15 residues. V dropped 0 bases and J dropped 4; count of bases not matched to a gene: 6. Per germline, CDR1 MNHEY and CDR2 SVGAGI.